These T cell receptor beta chains were read from a single sample in a study of T cells in Graves' hyperthyroidism and ophthalmopathy. MiXCR, applied by TCRdb to the multiplex PCR reads, yields one record per CDR3 protein. The sample lists 500,000 to 600,000 distinct CDR3 sequences; around 43% were seen once. The specimen was peripheral blood or thyroid tissue (not recorded which). The receptor source for this set is an adult woman with Graves' disease, either hyperthyroidism or ophthalmopathy (not recorded which). Both conserved end residues are part of each CDR3. D genes are given only for firm matches. Only some rows state a clone size, as once, few, many or a class for expanded clones.

j_call v_call clone_size d_call cdr3_nt cdr3_aa
TRBJ1-2 TRBV6-9 few NA TGTGCCAGCAGTTACTCTGGACCGGGGGCTAACTATGGCTACACCTTC CASSYSGPGANYGYTF
TRBJ2-5 TRBV10-3 few NA TGTGCCATCAGTGACCAAGCAGGGACCAGTGCGGGGACCCAGTACTTC CAISDQAGTSAGTQYF
TRBJ1-1 TRBV29-1 many NA TGCAGCGTTGTGTGGGGCACTGAAGCTTTCTTT CSVVWGTEAFF
TRBJ1-2 TRBV20-1 few NA TGCAGTGCTAGAGATTCCGGGGACGATGGCTACACCTTC CSARDSGDDGYTF
TRBJ2-1 TRBV29-1 NA TRBD1 TGCAGCGTAAGAGGACAGGGGTGGAATGAGCAGTTCTTC CSVRGQGWNEQFF
TRBJ1-2 TRBV19 many NA TGTGCCAGCCACTTCATAAACTCCTATGGCTACACCTTC CASHFINSYGYTF
TRBJ1-2 TRBV5-4 few TRBD1 TGTGCCAGCAGTTCTGGACAGGAAAACTATGGCTACACCTTC CASSSGQENYGYTF
TRBJ2-7 TRBV7-7 many NA TGTGCTAGCAGTCGGCAGGATAGCTACGAGCAGTACTTC CASSRQDSYEQYF
TRBJ1-2 TRBV5-1 few NA TGCGCCAGCAGCTTGGCCGGGGGGACTGGCTACACCTTC CASSLAGGTGYTF
TRBJ2-6 TRBV12-3/TRBV12-4 NA TRBD1 TGTGCCAGCAGTTTATGGACAGGGGGCCGTCGGGCCAACGTCCTGACTTTC CASSLWTGGRRANVLTF
TRBJ2-2 TRBV20-1 many NA TGCAGTGCTAGAGATGGGACATCGGGCGGGGAGCTGTTTTTT CSARDGTSGGELFF
TRBJ1-5 TRBV7-6 NA NA TGTGCCAGCAGCGACCCCGGGACCTATCAGCCCCAGCATTTT CASSDPGTYQPQHF
TRBJ2-7 TRBV7-9 NA NA TGCGCCAGCAGCCAACGCCTGCCAGGGGCCTCCTACGAGCAGTACTTC CASSQRLPGASYEQYF
TRBJ1-4 TRBV2 many NA TGTGCCAGCAGGTTGGGAGCTGAAAAACTGTTTTTT CASRLGAEKLFF
TRBJ1-5 TRBV2 once TRBD1 TGTGCCAGCAGTGCTTGGACAGGCTCCAATCAGCCCCAGCATTTT CASSAWTGSNQPQHF
TRBJ1-3 TRBV5-5 NA NA TGCGCCAGCAGCCAAGGGGGGTGGGTTGTGGACACCATATATTTT CASSQGGWVVDTIYF
TRBJ1-4 TRBV29-1 NA NA TGTGCCTCGACGGTTTCTAATGAAAAACTGTTTTTT CASTVSNEKLFF
TRBJ1-1 TRBV2 many NA TGTGCCAGCAGGAGGGAGAATGGGAACACTGAAGCTTTCTTT CASRRENGNTEAFF
TRBJ1-2 TRBV20-1 many TRBD1 TGCAGTGCTAGAGGGGGTCTGGACAGGGGGCAGGATGGCTACACCTTC CSARGGLDRGQDGYTF
TRBJ1-4 TRBV5-1 NA NA TGCGCCAGCAGCTTAGAGGTTGGTAATGAAAAACTGTTTTTT CASSLEVGNEKLFF
TRBJ2-2 TRBV5-1 many TRBD1 TGCGCCAGCAGCTTGTCCGGACAGGGGCTAACCGGGGAGCTGTTTTTT CASSLSGQGLTGELFF
TRBJ2-7 TRBV2 NA NA TGTGCCAGCAGGGGACCTTTTAACGAGCAGTACTTC CASRGPFNEQYF
TRBJ2-7 TRBV25-1 NA NA TGTGCCAGCAGTGGAATAATTGGTCTAGGCGAGCAGTACTTC CASSGIIGLGEQYF
TRBJ2-1 TRBV7-2 once NA TGTGCCAGCAGCCTACTAGCTAATGAGCAGTTCTTC CASSLLANEQFF
TRBJ2-6 TRBV20-1 NA NA TGCAGTGCGGAGGGGGCGGTTGGGGCCAACGTCCTGACTTTC CSAEGAVGANVLTF
TRBJ2-7 TRBV12-3/TRBV12-4 few TRBD1 TGTGTCAGCAGTACTCATCAGGACAGGGCCTACGAGCAGTACTTC CVSSTHQDRAYEQYF
TRBJ2-2 TRBV5-6 many NA TGTGCCAGCAGCTTGGCTCTCGGGGAGCTGTTTTTT CASSLALGELFF
TRBJ2-7 TRBV7-2 NA TRBD2 TGTGCCAGCAGCCCGACTAGCGGGAGTCTGCAGCAGTACTTC CASSPTSGSLQQYF
TRBJ2-7 TRBV11-2 few NA TGTGCCAGCAGCTTAAATCGGGTGACCTACGAGCAGTACTTC CASSLNRVTYEQYF
TRBJ1-5 TRBV19 many NA TGTGCCAGTAGTCTGACAGGTATTTATCAGCCCCAGCATTTT CASSLTGIYQPQHF
TRBJ2-1 TRBV24-1 NA NA TGTGCCATCAGTGAGGAAGGGAATGAGCAGTTCTTC CAISEEGNEQFF
TRBJ2-2 TRBV2 NA NA TGTGCCAGCAGTGACGACGGAACAGGGACCACCGGGGACCTGTTTTTT CASSDDGTGTTGDLFF
TRBJ1-5 TRBV20-1 few NA TGCAGTGCTAGATGGGTGGGGAGTGGTCAGCCCCAGCATTTT CSARWVGSGQPQHF
TRBJ2-2 TRBV18 once NA TGTGCCAGCTCACCAACAGCCACCGGGGAGCTGTTTTTT CASSPTATGELFF
TRBJ2-5 TRBV25-1 once TRBD2 TGTGCCAGCAGCCGTGGGACTAGCGGGGTGGGAGAGACCCAGTACTTC CASSRGTSGVGETQYF
TRBJ2-1 TRBV7-4 NA TRBD2 TGTGCCAGCAGCTCCGCTAGCGGGAGAAGGAACAATGAGCAGTTCTTC CASSSASGRRNNEQFF
TRBJ1-2 TRBV7-9 many TRBD1 TGTGCCAGCATTGCCTGGGACAGCGATAACTATGGCTACACCTTC CASIAWDSDNYGYTF
TRBJ1-5 TRBV19 NA NA TGTGCCAGCCGTATCTCCAGGGGTTGGCAGCCCCAGCATTTT CASRISRGWQPQHF
TRBJ2-7 TRBV28 few NA TGTGCCAGCGAAGGAGGGAACTACGAGCAGTACTTC CASEGGNYEQYF
TRBJ2-7 TRBV2 few TRBD2 TGTGCCAGCAGGCCCGAAGCGGGAGGGCCGAAGGAGCAGTACTTC CASRPEAGGPKEQYF
TRBJ1-2 TRBV14 NA NA TGTGCCAGCAGCCGGGGACATATCTTGAGCGGCTACACCTTC CASSRGHILSGYTF
TRBJ1-2 TRBV5-1 NA NA TGCGCCAGCAGCTTGTCAGGCCAGAGCTCTGGCTACACCTTC CASSLSGQSSGYTF
TRBJ1-5 TRBV12-3/TRBV12-4 NA NA TGTGCCAGCAGCTCCCTAGATCAGCCCCAGCATTTT CASSSLDQPQHF
TRBJ2-2 TRBV20-1 few TRBD1 TGCAGTGCTAGAGACGCCGGGACAGGGGCAACCGGGGAGCTGTTTTTT CSARDAGTGATGELFF
TRBJ2-2 TRBV11-2 many NA TGTGCCAGCAGCCCCATACCTCCCGGGGAGCTGTTTTTT CASSPIPPGELFF
TRBJ1-1 TRBV15 NA NA TGTGCCACCAGGGGCCTCATGAACACTGAAGCTTTCTTT CATRGLMNTEAFF
TRBJ1-1 TRBV20-1 many NA TGCAGTGCGCCTCCACCTTTGAACACTGAAGCTTTCTTT CSAPPPLNTEAFF
TRBJ1-2 TRBV14 once NA TGTGCCAGCAGTTACGCGAGGGACACCGAGGGCTACACCTTC CASSYARDTEGYTF
TRBJ1-2 TRBV11-2 many NA TGTGCCAGCAGCTTAGCTTCCTCGGCGCCAGGGGACTATGGCTACACCTTC CASSLASSAPGDYGYTF